One and the same sample provided the 26 T cell receptor beta chains below, sequenced in a study of T-cell reconstitution after alpha-beta-depleted transplantation in children (dated by TCRdb to 2015 to 2016). The library was generated by PCR. The listed sequencing device is Illumina HiSeq 2500. Molecular barcoding was employed in the preparation of TCR libraries, with unique molecular identifiers being used to normalize TCRbeta repertoire quantification. TCRdb trimmed the raw reads at Q25, called clones with MiXCR and kept productive beta chains. For every CDR3 protein sequence, its rows merge into one entry that carries the most common genes and DNA. Across this sample there are 640,000 or so distinct CDR3 sequences, with 15% to 20% seen only once. 0.85% to 1.3% of the sample is in the top ten clones. Specimen: PBMCs from the stem cell graft donor, collected from the stem cell graft. Receptors were obtained from a human donor who donated a stem cell graft to a child with acute myeloid leukemia.

The sample holds many counts of this clonotype. The J gene is TRBJ2-7, the V gene TRBV6-2 or TRBV6-3; TRBD2 is a possible D gene (5 bases). The CDR3 runs to 12 residues. Trimming removed 1 base at V and 7 bases at J, with 8 bases between. Germline V gene data show CDR1 as MNHEY and CDR2 as SVGEGT. CDR3 sequence (DNA): TGTGCCAGCAGTTACTACAAGCGGGAGCAGTACTTC. Its protein is CASSYYKREQYF.

This clonotype was observed many times. The chain has TRBV29-1 and TRBJ2-4, with D possibly being TRBD2 (7 bases). Trimming cost V 6 bases and J 2 bases, with 11 bases left between them. Looked up from germline, CDR1 is SQVTM and CDR2 is ANQGSEA. CDR3 length equals 13 residues. The CDR3 DNA sequence: TGCAGCGTCCCCGGGGGGCCCAAAAACATTCAGTACTTC. Its protein product is CSVPGGPKNIQYF.

This clonotype was counted between two and nine times. The chain combines TRBV7-2 with TRBJ1-5; D possibly corresponds to TRBD1 (5 bases). The CDR3 extends over 15 amino acids. The V end was cut by 1 base, the J end by 4 bases, with 11 bases between. From germline, CDR1 is SGHTA and CDR2 FQGNSA. CDR3 loop: CASSLVGTTNQPQHF. In DNA form, the CDR3 reads TGTGCCAGCAGCTTAGTCGGGACGACTAATCAGCCCCAGCATTTT. Supplemented by reference TRBV7-2 and TRBJ1-5, the full variable domain reads GAGVSQSPSNKVTEKGKDVELRCDPISGHTALYWYRQSLGQGLEFLIYFQGNSAPDKSGLPSDRFSAERTGGSVSTLTIQRTQQEDSAVYLCASSLVGTTNQPQHFGDGTRLSIL.

The chain couples TRBV11-2 to TRBJ2-6, with D unresolved. Germline V gene data show CDR1 as SGHAT and CDR2 as FQNNGV. Deletions cut 1 base from V and 0 bases from J, with 10 bases between. The CDR3 has 17 residues. The CDR3 region is CASSLVLGSSGANVLTF. The CDR3 nucleotides read TGTGCCAGCAGCTTAGTTCTAGGTAGCTCTGGGGCCAACGTCCTGACTTTC.

This clonotype was found many times. V and J are TRBV12-3 or TRBV12-4 and TRBJ2-1; TRBD1 matches 9 bases. CDR3 length equals 15 residues. V gave up 4 bases and J gave up 2 bases; unmatched junction bases: 3. The CDR3 DNA is TGTGCCAGCAGTTCCTGGGACAGGGCCTACAATGAGCAGTTCTTC. Its translation is CASSSWDRAYNEQFF.

This clonotype was detected ten times or more. As DNA, the CDR3 is TGTGCCAGCAGCTTGACGATCGGGCCAGCGGGTTCACCCCTCCACTTT. This codes for CASSLTIGPAGSPLHF. The chain carries TRBV5-5 and TRBJ1-6; D is undetermined. This CDR3 contains 16 residues. The ends were cut back, 1 base at V and 9 bases at J, with 17 bases in the middle. The V gene's germline CDR1 is SGHKS and CDR2 YYEKEE (reference sequence).

Here the CDR3 DNA reads TGCAGTGGTTATCAGGACAGGGGACATGGCTACACCTTC. It is translated as CSGYQDRGHGYTF. The V gene is TRBV20-1, the J gene TRBJ1-2, with TRBD1 matching 9 bases. Per germline, CDR1 DFQATT and CDR2 SNEGSKA (reference sequence). There are 13 residues in the CDR3. The ends lost 7 bases at V and 6 bases at J; junction bases unmatched: 9.

This clonotype showed up many times. V and J are TRBV20-1 and TRBJ1-2, with TRBD1 as a possible D gene (5 bases). CDR1 and CDR2 (germline): DFQATT, SNEGSKA (reference sequence). CDR3 size: 11 residues. Between the trimmed V and J ends, which lost 5 bases and 5 bases, there was a span of 9 bases. CDR3 region: CSAGHSYGYTF. The CDR3 DNA reads as TGCAGTGCTGGACACAGTTATGGCTACACCTTC.

At least ten counts were recorded for this clonotype. J is TRBJ1-4 and V is TRBV20-1; the D gene is possibly TRBD1 (5 bases). This CDR3 comprises 15 residues. CDR1 is DFQATT, CDR2 SNEGSKA, per germline (reference sequence). V shed 5 bases and J shed 5 bases, with 18 bases lying between them. The CDR3, as DNA: TGCAGTGCTCTCAAGCCGGGACGGGCGAATGAAAAACTGTTTTTT. This sequence encodes CSALKPGRANEKLFF.

The chain employs TRBV7-2 and TRBJ1-2; 10 bases are shared with TRBD1. This CDR3 region has 12 residues. After removal of 10 bases from V and 8 bases from J, the junction contained 7 bases not matched to a gene. Per germline, CDR1 SGHTA and CDR2 FQGNSA. The CDR3 sequence is CAIPGQGQGYTF. The CDR3 DNA sequence: TGTGCCATCCCGGGACAGGGGCAAGGCTACACCTTC. Variable domain in full (rest from reference TRBV7-2 and TRBJ1-2): GAGVSQSPSNKVTEKGKDVELRCDPISGHTALYWYRQSLGQGLEFLIYFQGNSAPDKSGLPSDRFSAERTGGSVSTLTIQRTQQEDSAVYLCAIPGQGQGYTFGSGTRLTVV.

This clonotype came up many times. The chain joins TRBV20-1 to TRBJ2-7, with TRBD2 matching over 10 bases. This CDR3 comprises 15 residues. Looked up from germline, CDR1 is DFQATT and CDR2 is SNEGSKA (reference sequence). The junction had 4 bases not matched to a gene; V was cut back by 2 bases and J by 0 bases. The CDR3 is CSARLAGASSYEQYF. CDR3 nucleotides: TGCAGTGCTAGACTAGCGGGGGCTAGCTCCTACGAGCAGTACTTC.

The J gene is TRBJ2-1, the V gene TRBV13; D may be TRBD1 (5 bases). This CDR3 contains 13 residues. Germline V gene data show CDR1 as PRHDT and CDR2 as FYEKMQ (reference sequence). V was cut by 2 bases and J by 7 bases, with 9 bases left in between. DNA of the CDR3: TGTGCCAGCAGCTTATCAGGGAAAAATGAGCAGTTCTTC. Protein product: CASSLSGKNEQFF.

The genes are TRBV20-1 and TRBJ1-1; 7 bases are shared with TRBD1. Germline loops: CDR1 DFQATT, CDR2 SNEGSKA (reference sequence). With 4 bases clipped from V and 4 bases from J, the junction kept 6 bases outside the gene matches. This CDR3 is built from 13 residues. CDR3 DNA sequence: TGCAGTGCTACGACAGGGTGGAGCACTGAAGCTTTCTTT. Protein: CSATTGWSTEAFF.

This chain joins TRBV20-1 and TRBJ2-7; D call uncertain. CDR1 DFQATT and CDR2 SNEGSKA come from the germline V gene (reference sequence). Trimming left V 6 bases short and J 2 bases short, with 35 bases between. The length of the CDR3 is 20 residues. The CDR3 loop reads CSAPSLYLVGSQNFTYEQYV. DNA for the CDR3: TGCAGTGCACCCAGCCTATATCTTGTCGGCAGCCAAAATTTTACCTACGAGCAGTACGTC.

The J gene is TRBJ2-1, the V gene TRBV7-8; 12 bases agree with TRBD1. Germline CDR1 reads SGHVS; CDR2 reads FQNEAQ. V shed 3 bases and J 4 bases; nucleotides not matched to a gene: 4. This CDR3 spans 16 amino acids. Here the CDR3 DNA reads TGTGCCAGCAGCTTGGGGACAGGGGGCCGGTACAATGAGCAGTTCTTC. It codes for CASSLGTGGRYNEQFF.

The chain is built from TRBV2 and TRBJ2-5; the D is unclear. The V end lost 10 bases, the J end lost 5 bases, and 17 bases lay between the germline ends. Germline V CDR1 and CDR2: SNHLY, FYNNEI. This CDR3 contains 13 residues. CDR3 region: CAIYSRGRETQYF. The DNA for the CDR3 is TGTGCCATTTATTCCAGAGGCAGGGAGACCCAGTACTTC.

The rearrangement uses TRBV6-1 and TRBJ1-1; 7 bases line up with TRBD1. V trimming: 7 bases; J trimming: 6 bases; junction bases outside the gene matches: 8. CDR1 and CDR2 from the germline V gene are MNHNS and SASEGT. The CDR3 is 13 residues long. The CDR3 spells CASTPQGSAEAFF. The CDR3 region has the DNA TGTGCCAGCACTCCACAGGGGAGCGCTGAAGCTTTCTTT.

This clonotype was picked up a small number of times. This chain joins TRBV6-1 and TRBJ1-5, with D hard to call. This CDR3 has 14 residues. Germline CDR1 reads MNHNS; CDR2 reads SASEGT. Trimming removed 2 bases at V and 7 bases at J, with 12 bases between. Written as DNA, the CDR3 is TGTGCCAGCAGTGAAAAAGGAGGTCACCAGCCCCAGCATTTT. Protein: CASSEKGGHQPQHF.

This clonotype has only a few counts. The chain carries TRBV7-2 and TRBJ2-3; D is undetermined. Trimming took 1 base from V and 5 from J, leaving 10 bases between them. Germline V CDR1 and CDR2: SGHTA, FQGNSA. This CDR3 region has 14 residues. The CDR3 region is CASSLVAKGDTQYF. CDR3 DNA sequence: TGTGCCAGCAGCTTAGTCGCGAAGGGAGATACGCAGTATTTT.

This clonotype occurred many times. The chain combines TRBV20-1 with TRBJ2-2, with D tentatively TRBD2 (5 bases). The CDR3 is made up of 15 amino acids. The V gene lost 1 base and the J gene lost 1 base, with 10 bases spanning the gap. CDR1 and CDR2 from the germline V gene are DFQATT and SNEGSKA (reference sequence). The CDR3 DNA sequence: TGCAGTGCTAGAGGCCGGACTGGGAACACCGGGGAGCTGTTTTTT. Residues: CSARGRTGNTGELFF.

This clonotype was recorded many times. V and J are TRBV20-1 and TRBJ1-5; D possibly corresponds to TRBD1 (5 bases). The germline CDR1 and CDR2 sequences are DFQATT and SNEGSKA (reference sequence). The CDR3 is 14 amino acids. Trimming removed 0 bases from V and 7 bases from J, with 13 bases in between. CDR3 amino acids: CSAREGRAQQPQHF. In nucleotides, the CDR3 is TGCAGTGCTAGAGAGGGCAGGGCCCAGCAGCCCCAGCATTTT.

The V and J genes are TRBV11-1 and TRBJ2-1, with D tentatively TRBD1 (5 bases). Deletions cut 1 base from V and 7 bases from J, with 14 bases between. CDR3 size: 15 residues. CDR1 and CDR2 from the germline V gene are SGHAT and FQDESV (reference sequence). CDR3 region: CASSLEGSEVNEQFF. The CDR3 coding sequence is TGTGCCAGCAGCTTAGAGGGGTCGGAAGTTAATGAGCAGTTCTTC.

CDR3 sequence reads: CASSSHIDQETQYF. The DNA for the CDR3 is TGTGCCAGCAGCTCGCACATAGACCAAGAGACCCAGTACTTC. The rearrangement uses TRBV7-9 and TRBJ2-5; D is unresolved. The germline CDR1 and CDR2 sequences are SEHNR and FQNEAQ (reference sequence). V shed 4 bases and J shed 0 bases, with 9 bases lying between them. The CDR3 totals 14 residues.

Comment on this clonotype: This sequence may be a read error, since a much larger clone differs from it by one base. The chain couples TRBV7-3 to TRBJ2-1; the D is unclear. This CDR3 spans 12 amino acids. The germline V gene has CDR1 SGHTA and CDR2 FQGTGA. V was trimmed by 6 bases and J by 5 bases, leaving 8 bases between them. CDR3 sequence reads: CASRLANNEQFF. DNA of the CDR3: TGTGCCAGCAGGTTGGCCAACAATGAGCAGTTCTTC.

This clonotype has ten or more counts. The chain couples TRBV20-1 to TRBJ1-5; tentative D call: TRBD1 (6 bases). Germline V gives CDR1 DFQATT, CDR2 SNEGSKA (reference sequence). CDR3 length: 15 amino acids. For the CDR3, the DNA is TGCAGCGCACACCCGGGACAAAATAGCAATCAGCCCCAGCATTTT. This translates into CSAHPGQNSNQPQHF.

The CDR3 region has the DNA TGCAGCGTTGAAGCGCTCGGGACAGGGGACTCCTACGAGCAGTACTTC. Its translation is CSVEALGTGDSYEQYF. The chain joins TRBV29-1 to TRBJ2-7, with 10 positions matching TRBD1. Trimming at V came to 1 base and at J to 0 bases, leaving 6 bases not matched to a gene. The CDR3 loop spans 16 amino acids. Germline values: CDR1 SQVTM, CDR2 ANQGSEA.